This is a list of T cell receptor beta chains from one sample in a study of molecular identifiers for immune sequencing clone quantification. TCRdb re-analysed the PCR reads in MiXCR, keeping a single row per CDR3 protein. The sample consists of approximately 550,000 distinct CDR3 sequences, about a fifth of them appearing once. Sequenced material: naive CD8+ T cells from blood, with Jurkat cell RNA spiked in. These receptors were collected from a human donor in good health. Some libraries in this study had Jurkat cell RNA spiked in. The CDR3 runs from the conserved cysteine through the conserved F or W. The order of the fields is V gene, J gene, D gene, CDR3 length, CDR3 protein. The D gene is left open where the match is weak.

v_gene: TRBV2; j_gene: TRBJ1-2; d_gene: NA; len: 14; CDR3aa: CASIAVGRSYGYTF
v_gene: TRBV3-1; j_gene: TRBJ2-3; d_gene: TRBD2; len: 12; CDR3aa: CAAGGPADTQYF
v_gene: TRBV21-1; j_gene: TRBJ2-6; d_gene: NA; len: 17; CDR3aa: CASSTPGRPSGANVLTF
v_gene: TRBV23-1; j_gene: TRBJ2-7; d_gene: TRBD1; len: 14; CDR3aa: CASSHETGLYEQYF
v_gene: TRBV7-2; j_gene: TRBJ2-5; d_gene: TRBD2; len: 15; CDR3aa: CASSLGLAGQETQYF
v_gene: TRBV7-8; j_gene: TRBJ2-5; d_gene: TRBD2; len: 15; CDR3aa: CASSHRALAGETQYF
v_gene: TRBV12-3/TRBV12-4; j_gene: TRBJ2-4; d_gene: NA; len: 14; CDR3aa: CASSSALAKNIQYF
v_gene: TRBV13; j_gene: TRBJ1-6; d_gene: TRBD1; len: 14; CDR3aa: CASSITGGWSPLHF
v_gene: TRBV5-5; j_gene: TRBJ1-5; d_gene: NA; len: 14; CDR3aa: CASSLDDSWQPQHF
v_gene: TRBV6-5; j_gene: TRBJ1-2; d_gene: NA; len: 13; CDR3aa: CASSYGVGYGYTF
v_gene: TRBV4-1; j_gene: TRBJ1-1; d_gene: NA; len: 15; CDR3aa: CASSQKDTGNTEAFF
v_gene: TRBV3-1; j_gene: TRBJ1-2; d_gene: NA; len: 16; CDR3aa: CASSPIWTRTDYGYTF
v_gene: TRBV3-1; j_gene: TRBJ1-1; d_gene: NA; len: 14; CDR3aa: CASSQARRNTEAFF
v_gene: TRBV9; j_gene: TRBJ2-1; d_gene: NA; len: 15; CDR3aa: CASSGQRGSYNEQFF
v_gene: TRBV6-2/TRBV6-3; j_gene: TRBJ2-3; d_gene: TRBD2; len: 15; CDR3aa: CASSYGTSGADTQYF
v_gene: TRBV27; j_gene: TRBJ2-3; d_gene: TRBD2; len: 16; CDR3aa: CASSLILAVSTDTQYF
v_gene: TRBV12-3/TRBV12-4; j_gene: TRBJ2-2; d_gene: TRBD1; len: 13; CDR3aa: CASRDRGLGELFF
v_gene: TRBV12-3/TRBV12-4; j_gene: TRBJ2-7; d_gene: NA; len: 15; CDR3aa: CASSSLETGSDEQYF
v_gene: TRBV7-2; j_gene: TRBJ1-1; d_gene: NA; len: 13; CDR3aa: CASTLLGGYGAIF
v_gene: TRBV4-1; j_gene: TRBJ2-3; d_gene: NA; len: 13; CDR3aa: CASSPNSGDTQYF
v_gene: TRBV6-5; j_gene: TRBJ1-1; d_gene: NA; len: 14; CDR3aa: CASSYELGNTEAFF
v_gene: TRBV19; j_gene: TRBJ2-7; d_gene: NA; len: 14; CDR3aa: CASREDRTSYEQYF
v_gene: TRBV19; j_gene: TRBJ1-1; d_gene: NA; len: 14; CDR3aa: CASIPGASNTEAFF
v_gene: TRBV6-5; j_gene: TRBJ1-1; d_gene: NA; len: 14; CDR3aa: CASRYGGWGTEAFF
v_gene: TRBV9; j_gene: TRBJ2-3; d_gene: NA; len: 13; CDR3aa: CASSHFLTDTQYF
v_gene: TRBV11-2; j_gene: TRBJ2-1; d_gene: NA; len: 15; CDR3aa: CASSLFGITYNEQFF
v_gene: TRBV11-2; j_gene: TRBJ2-3; d_gene: NA; len: 14; CDR3aa: CASSFPSLTDTQYF
v_gene: TRBV7-9; j_gene: TRBJ2-7; d_gene: TRBD1; len: 15; CDR3aa: CASSGRQGRTYEQYF
v_gene: TRBV4-2; j_gene: TRBJ2-7; d_gene: NA; len: 16; CDR3aa: CASSQKRGGSSYEQYF
v_gene: TRBV4-1; j_gene: TRBJ2-3; d_gene: NA; len: 17; CDR3aa: CASSQDITSPSTDTQYF
v_gene: TRBV2; j_gene: TRBJ1-4; d_gene: NA; len: 16; CDR3aa: CASTPERGAVTGELFF
v_gene: TRBV13; j_gene: TRBJ2-1; d_gene: NA; len: 12; CDR3aa: CASSHPPNEQFF
v_gene: TRBV27; j_gene: TRBJ2-3; d_gene: TRBD2; len: 20; CDR3aa: CASSLIPPLLSGGVTDTQYF
v_gene: TRBV25-1; j_gene: TRBJ2-7; d_gene: NA; len: 12; CDR3aa: CASGPGAYEQYF
v_gene: TRBV5-4; j_gene: TRBJ1-1; d_gene: NA; len: 15; CDR3aa: CASSLFSGQNTEAFF
v_gene: TRBV12-3/TRBV12-4; j_gene: TRBJ1-2; d_gene: NA; len: 17; CDR3aa: CASSPWAAQSTNYGYTF
v_gene: TRBV7-9; j_gene: TRBJ2-2; d_gene: NA; len: 15; CDR3aa: CASSRSDRNTGELFF
v_gene: TRBV7-8; j_gene: TRBJ2-6; d_gene: TRBD1; len: 20; CDR3aa: CASSLVIQTGDFSGANVLTF
v_gene: TRBV28; j_gene: TRBJ2-1; d_gene: NA; len: 15; CDR3aa: CASSTIASPDNEQFF
v_gene: TRBV11-2; j_gene: TRBJ2-1; d_gene: NA; len: 13; CDR3aa: CASGLFRGNEQFF
v_gene: TRBV7-6; j_gene: TRBJ2-7; d_gene: NA; len: 13; CDR3aa: CASGGLSSYEQYF
v_gene: TRBV5-4; j_gene: TRBJ2-5; d_gene: NA; len: 16; CDR3aa: CASSPGLAGRKETQYF
v_gene: TRBV7-9; j_gene: TRBJ1-2; d_gene: NA; len: 13; CDR3aa: CASSLGLGGGYTF
v_gene: TRBV27; j_gene: TRBJ1-5; d_gene: TRBD1; len: 15; CDR3aa: CASSSYRGQNQPQHF
v_gene: TRBV4-3; j_gene: TRBJ2-3; d_gene: NA; len: 16; CDR3aa: CASSQDPAPPQNTQYF
v_gene: TRBV7-9; j_gene: NA; d_gene: NA; len: 14; CDR3aa: CASSLLRAPGELFF
v_gene: TRBV12-3/TRBV12-4; j_gene: TRBJ2-2; d_gene: NA; len: 14; CDR3aa: CASCAGREAGELFF